The rows below give T cell receptor beta chains drawn from one sample of a study of blood T cell repertoires in COVID-19. The table came from immunoSEQ multiplex PCR; TCRdb's copy has only in-frame clones and leaves some out. The sample holds about 140,000 clones, 75% to 90% seen once. Sequencing was done on a sample of peripheral blood. These receptors all come from a man between 50 and 59 years old who had recovered from COVID-19. CDR3s include the opening cysteine and the closing phenylalanine or tryptophan. A D gene is named only where the DNA matches it firmly. Not all rows give a size; the values are once, few, many and, for expanded clones, a class.

V gene	J gene	clone size	D gene	CDR3 length	CDR3 DNA	CDR3 protein
TRBV6-2/TRBV6-3	TRBJ1-5	NA	TRBD1	16	TGTGCCAGCAGTTTGAGAACGACAGGGGGCTATCAGCCCCAGCATTTT	CASSLRTTGGYQPQHF
TRBV27	TRBJ2-3	NA	NA	15	TGTGCCAGCAGTTTAATCACAGGGAACACAGATACGCAGTATTTT	CASSLITGNTDTQYF
TRBV7-8	TRBJ2-1	NA	NA	13	TGTGCCAGCAGTCTAGGACACCGCAATGAGCAGTTCTTC	CASSLGHRNEQFF
TRBV6-2/TRBV6-3	TRBJ1-2	once	TRBD1	13	TGTGCCAGCAGTTGGGGACAGGGAGGTGGCTACACCTTC	CASSWGQGGGYTF
TRBV4-3	TRBJ2-7	NA	TRBD2	14	TGCGCCAGCAGCGTCGGGGTCGGGGGGGTCGAGCAGTACTTC	CASSVGVGGVEQYF
TRBV2	TRBJ2-1	NA	TRBD2	15	TGTGCCAGCAGTGGAGGACTAGCGGGGGGCAATGAGCAGTTCTTC	CASSGGLAGGNEQFF
TRBV6-6	TRBJ1-4	NA	TRBD1	16	TGTGCCAGCAGTTCCGCAGCCGGGACAGGGGATGAAAAACTGTTTTTT	CASSSAAGTGDEKLFF
TRBV19	TRBJ2-7	NA	NA	14	TGTGCCAGTAGTACCTCAGGGTGGGCCTACGAGCAGTACTTC	CASSTSGWAYEQYF
TRBV27	TRBJ1-3	once	NA	15	TGTGCCAGCAGTAGAGCAGGCGACTCTGGAAACACCATATATTTT	CASSRAGDSGNTIYF
TRBV11-3	TRBJ2-7	NA	TRBD2	13	TGTGCCAGCCGGGGGGGGAGGACGGGCGAGCAGTACTTC	CASRGGRTGEQYF
TRBV7-2	TRBJ1-5	NA	NA	15	TGTGCCAGCAGCCCTTCGGTAGATAGCAATCAGCCCCAGCATTTT	CASSPSVDSNQPQHF
TRBV6-5	TRBJ2-5	NA	NA	13	TGTGCCAGCAGTTACTCGTACAGAGAGACCCAGTACTTC	CASSYSYRETQYF
TRBV9	TRBJ2-2	NA	NA	14	TGTGCCAGCAGCGTATCCCTAAACACCGGGGAGCTGTTTTTT	CASSVSLNTGELFF
TRBV29-1	TRBJ2-5	NA	NA	15	TGCAGCGTCGCGGGGGTTTGGGGGCTGGAAGAGACCCAGTACTTC	CSVAGVWGLEETQYF
TRBV9	TRBJ1-5	NA	NA	18	TGTGCCAGCAGCGTAGCACCTGGGGGTCCGGGGACTCATCAGCCCCAGCATTTT	CASSVAPGGPGTHQPQHF
TRBV7-2	TRBJ1-2	once	TRBD1	15	TGTGCCAGCAGCTACCGCAGGGGGATGAAGGATGGCTACACCTTC	CASSYRRGMKDGYTF
TRBV5-6	TRBJ2-2	NA	TRBD1	14	TGTGCCAGCAGGGGGACAGGGAACACCGGGGAGCTGTTTTTT	CASRGTGNTGELFF
TRBV5-1	TRBJ1-1	NA	TRBD1	16	TGCGCCAGCAGCCCGGGGTGGACAGGGATGAACACTGAAGCTTTCTTT	CASSPGWTGMNTEAFF
TRBV2	TRBJ2-5	NA	NA	11	TGTGCCAGCGGTAGGGGTGGGACCCAGTACTTC	CASGRGGTQYF
TRBV5-1	TRBJ2-5	NA	NA	16	TGCGCCAGCAGCTTGGTGGCAGTAACCACGCAAGAGACCCAGTACTTC	CASSLVAVTTQETQYF
TRBV5-5	TRBJ1-2	NA	TRBD1	14	TGTGCCAGCAGACCCTGGGACAGCGGGTATGGCTACACCTTC	CASRPWDSGYGYTF
TRBV29-1	TRBJ2-2	NA	TRBD2	15	TGCAGCGTTGACGGGGGAGGGGCGCGGACCGGGGAGCTGTTTTTT	CSVDGGGARTGELFF
TRBV4-1	TRBJ2-4	NA	NA	16	TGCGCCAGCAGCCAGGCGGATCATTTAACCAAAAACATTCAGTACTTC	CASSQADHLTKNIQYF
TRBV10-1	TRBJ2-3	NA	TRBD1	14	TGCGCCAGTAGACGGACAGGTTCGACAGATACGCAGTATTTT	CASRRTGSTDTQYF